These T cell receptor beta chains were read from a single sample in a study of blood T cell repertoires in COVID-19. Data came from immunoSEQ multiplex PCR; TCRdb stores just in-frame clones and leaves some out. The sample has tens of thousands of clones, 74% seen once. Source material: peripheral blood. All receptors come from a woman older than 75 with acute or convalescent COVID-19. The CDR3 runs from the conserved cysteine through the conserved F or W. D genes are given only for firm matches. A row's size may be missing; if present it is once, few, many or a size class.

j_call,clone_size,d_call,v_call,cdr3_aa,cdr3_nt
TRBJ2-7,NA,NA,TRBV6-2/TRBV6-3,CASSYVANEQYF,TGTGCCAGCAGTTACGTCGCTAACGAGCAGTACTTC
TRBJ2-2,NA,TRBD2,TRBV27,CATTTSGRWGTGELFF,TGTGCCACCACGACTAGCGGGAGATGGGGGACCGGGGAGCTGTTTTTT
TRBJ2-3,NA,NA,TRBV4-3,CASSQVARGPDTQYF,TGCGCCAGCAGCCAAGTCGCCAGGGGCCCAGATACGCAGTATTTT
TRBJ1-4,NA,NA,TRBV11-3,CASSPEGRSRKLFF,TGTGCCAGCAGTCCCGAGGGTCGCTCGCGGAAACTGTTTTTT
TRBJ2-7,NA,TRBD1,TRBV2,CASSVDRGREQYF,TGTGCCAGCAGTGTCGACAGGGGGCGAGAGCAGTACTTC
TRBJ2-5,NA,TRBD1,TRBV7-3,CASSPWTGGLETQYF,TGTGCCAGCAGCCCTTGGACAGGGGGCTTAGAGACCCAGTACTTC
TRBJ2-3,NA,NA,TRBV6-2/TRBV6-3,CASSFRRGTDTQYF,TGTGCCAGCAGTTTCCGGAGAGGCACAGATACGCAGTATTTT
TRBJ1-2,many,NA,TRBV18,CASSPLGQGYTF,TGTGCCAGCTCACCACTGGGGCAAGGCTACACCTTC
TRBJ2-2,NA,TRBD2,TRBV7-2,CASSQSGAAAGELFF,TGTGCCAGCAGCCAAAGCGGGGCCGCGGCCGGGGAGCTGTTTTTT
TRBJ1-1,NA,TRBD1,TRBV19,CASNSWDRSNTEAFF,TGTGCCAGTAATTCGTGGGACAGGTCGAACACTGAAGCTTTCTTT
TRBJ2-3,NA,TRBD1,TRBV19,CASSTRQGAKDTQYF,TGTGCCAGTAGTACACGACAGGGGGCGAAAGATACGCAGTATTTT
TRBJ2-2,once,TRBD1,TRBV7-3,CASSSTGGDTGELFF,TGTGCCAGCAGCTCGACAGGGGGTGACACCGGGGAGCTGTTTTTT
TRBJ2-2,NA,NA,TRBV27,CASSREYTGELFF,TGTGCCAGCAGTCGGGAGTACACCGGGGAGCTGTTTTTT
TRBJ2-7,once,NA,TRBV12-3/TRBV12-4,CASKIGTSYEQYF,TGTGCCAGCAAAATCGGGACATCCTACGAGCAGTACTTC
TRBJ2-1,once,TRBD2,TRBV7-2,CASSLEGTNGNEQFF,TGTGCCAGCAGCTTAGAAGGGACTAACGGGAATGAGCAGTTCTTC
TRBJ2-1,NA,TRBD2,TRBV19,CASRVTSGSYNEQFF,TGTGCCAGTAGAGTCACTAGCGGCTCCTACAATGAGCAGTTCTTC
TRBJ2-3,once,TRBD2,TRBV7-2,CASSDMRLAGGVTDTQYF,TGTGCCAGCAGCGATATGAGACTAGCGGGAGGGGTCACAGATACGCAGTATTTT
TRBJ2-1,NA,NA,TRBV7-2,CASNQQRSSYNEQFF,TGTGCCAGCAACCAACAACGAAGCTCCTACAATGAGCAGTTCTTC
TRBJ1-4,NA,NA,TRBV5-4,CASSFLSGENEKLFF,TGTGCCAGCAGCTTTTTGTCAGGCGAAAATGAAAAACTGTTTTTT
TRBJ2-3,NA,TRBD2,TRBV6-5,CASSYRLAGVADTQYF,TGTGCCAGCAGTTACCGCCTAGCGGGAGTTGCAGATACGCAGTATTTT
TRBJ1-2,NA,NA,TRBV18,CASSPRGSPFTDYGYTF,TGTGCCAGCTCACCACGAGGGTCACCCTTCACGGACTATGGCTACACCTTC
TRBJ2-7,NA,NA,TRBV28,CAITGNGYEQYF,TGTGCTATCACAGGGAATGGGTACGAGCAGTACTTC
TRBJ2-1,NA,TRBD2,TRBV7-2,CASSGLAGAFSYNEQFF,TGTGCCAGCAGTGGACTAGCGGGAGCCTTCTCCTACAATGAGCAGTTCTTC
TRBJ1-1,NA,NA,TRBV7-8,CASSLPGNTEAFF,TGTGCCAGCAGCTTACCGGGAAACACTGAAGCTTTCTTT
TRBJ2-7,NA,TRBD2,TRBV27,CASSPWTGLTSGRHEQYF,TGTGCCAGCAGTCCGTGGACAGGCCTGACTAGCGGGAGGCATGAGCAGTACTTC
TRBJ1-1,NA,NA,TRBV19,CASMRTLNTEAFF,TGTGCCAGTATGAGAACCTTGAACACTGAAGCTTTCTTT
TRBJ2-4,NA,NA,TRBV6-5,CASSYSGRGGNIQYF,TGTGCCAGCAGTTACTCGGGAAGGGGGGGAAACATTCAGTACTTC
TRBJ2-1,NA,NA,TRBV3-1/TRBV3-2,CASSHDGSYNEQFF,TGTGCCAGCAGCCATGACGGGTCCTACAATGAGCAGTTCTTC
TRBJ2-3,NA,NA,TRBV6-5,CASSYGRRTTQYF,TGTGCCAGCAGTTACGGCAGGCGAACCACGCAGTATTTT
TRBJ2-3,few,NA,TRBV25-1,CASSISGRLDTQYF,TGTGCCAGCAGTATCAGTGGGAGGCTTGATACGCAGTATTTT
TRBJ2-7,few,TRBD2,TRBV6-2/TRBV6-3,CASSWTSGSYEQYF,TGTGCCAGCAGTTGGACTAGTGGGTCCTACGAGCAGTACTTC
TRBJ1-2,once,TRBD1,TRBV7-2,CASSLRQGKDGYTF,TGTGCCAGCAGCTTACGACAGGGGAAGGATGGCTACACCTTC
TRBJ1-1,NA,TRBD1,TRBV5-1,CATRQGVNTEAFF,TGCGCCACCCGCCAGGGGGTGAACACTGAAGCTTTCTTT
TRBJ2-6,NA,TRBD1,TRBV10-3,CAMGQANGANVLTF,TGTGCCATGGGACAGGCGAATGGGGCCAACGTCCTGACTTTC
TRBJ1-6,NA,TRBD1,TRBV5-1,CASSSQGEDSPLHF,TGCGCCAGCAGCTCACAGGGGGAGGATTCACCCCTCCACTTT
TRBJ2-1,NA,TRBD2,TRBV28,CASSLPFSGRANNEQFF,TGTGCCAGCAGTTTACCCTTTAGCGGGAGGGCCAACAATGAGCAGTTCTTC
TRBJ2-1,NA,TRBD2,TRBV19,CASSLGLAEYNEQFF,TGTGCCAGTAGTCTAGGACTAGCGGAATACAATGAGCAGTTCTTC
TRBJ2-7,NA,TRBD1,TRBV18,CASSPRDRGDYEQYF,TGTGCCAGCTCACCCCGGGACAGGGGGGACTACGAGCAGTACTTC
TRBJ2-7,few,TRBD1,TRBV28,CASKETGGPTYEQYF,TGTGCCAGCAAAGAAACAGGGGGCCCAACCTACGAGCAGTACTTC
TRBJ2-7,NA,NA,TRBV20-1,CSAERSYEQYF,TGCAGTGCCGAGCGCTCCTACGAGCAGTACTTC
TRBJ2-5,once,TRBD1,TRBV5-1,CASSLVAGGEETQYF,TGCGCCAGCAGCTTGGTGGCAGGGGGCGAAGAGACCCAGTACTTC
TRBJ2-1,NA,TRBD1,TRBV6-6,CASSYSGQGADEQFF,TGTGCCAGCAGTTACTCGGGACAGGGGGCCGATGAGCAGTTCTTC
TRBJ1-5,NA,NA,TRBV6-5,CASSSHDRDTDQPQHF,TGTGCCAGCAGTTCGCATGACCGGGACACCGATCAGCCCCAGCATTTT
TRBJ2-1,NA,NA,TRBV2,CASSEGRAEGLGNEQFF,TGTGCCAGCAGTGAGGGTCGAGCGGAAGGTTTAGGGAATGAGCAGTTCTTC
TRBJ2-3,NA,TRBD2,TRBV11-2,CASSMGLAGGTDTQYF,TGTGCCAGCAGCATGGGACTAGCGGGGGGCACAGATACGCAGTATTTT
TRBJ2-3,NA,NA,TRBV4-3,CASSQAGQRVQYF,TGCGCCAGCAGCCAAGCTGGACAGAGGGTGCAGTATTTT
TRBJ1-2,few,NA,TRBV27,CASSLYKTGYYGYTF,TGTGCCAGCAGTTTATATAAAACGGGATACTATGGCTACACCTTC
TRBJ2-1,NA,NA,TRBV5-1,CASSLAGSYNEQFF,TGCGCCAGCAGCTTGGCGGGATCCTACAATGAGCAGTTCTTC
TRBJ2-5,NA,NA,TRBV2,CASNPGEYQETQYF,TGTGCCAGCAATCCGGGGGAATACCAAGAGACCCAGTACTTC
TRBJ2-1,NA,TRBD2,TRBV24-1,CAIGLAGYNEQFF,TGTGCCATCGGACTAGCGGGATACAATGAGCAGTTCTTC
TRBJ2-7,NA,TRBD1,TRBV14,CASSQVRGLGEQYF,TGTGCCAGCAGCCAAGTCAGGGGGCTTGGAGAGCAGTACTTC
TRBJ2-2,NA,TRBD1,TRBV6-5,CASSYDRGGTGELFF,TGTGCCAGCAGTTACGACAGGGGGGGCACCGGGGAGCTGTTTTTT
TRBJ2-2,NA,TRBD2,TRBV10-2,CASSDGGLAGWNTGELFF,TGCGCCAGCAGTGATGGAGGACTAGCGGGATGGAACACCGGGGAGCTGTTTTTT
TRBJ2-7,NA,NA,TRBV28,CASSQGGASSYEQYF,TGTGCCAGCAGCCAGGGGGGTGCTAGCTCCTACGAGCAGTACTTC
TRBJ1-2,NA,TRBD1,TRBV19,CASSTGALLSNYGYTF,TGTGCCAGCTCAACAGGGGCCCTACTCTCTAACTATGGCTACACCTTC
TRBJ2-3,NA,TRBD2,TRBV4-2,CASSQLAGGGADTQYF,TGTGCCAGCAGCCAGCTAGCGGGAGGAGGCGCAGATACGCAGTATTTT
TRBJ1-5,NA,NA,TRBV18,CASSLSENQPQHF,TGTGCCAGCTCACTGTCGGAGAATCAGCCCCAGCATTTT
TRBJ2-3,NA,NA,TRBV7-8,CASTPSRSRPRTDTQYF,TGTGCCAGCACCCCGTCGCGGAGCCGACCCCGCACAGATACGCAGTATTTT
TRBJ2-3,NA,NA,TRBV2,CASTRTLSTDTQYF,TGTGCCAGCACTCGGACTCTAAGCACAGATACGCAGTATTTT